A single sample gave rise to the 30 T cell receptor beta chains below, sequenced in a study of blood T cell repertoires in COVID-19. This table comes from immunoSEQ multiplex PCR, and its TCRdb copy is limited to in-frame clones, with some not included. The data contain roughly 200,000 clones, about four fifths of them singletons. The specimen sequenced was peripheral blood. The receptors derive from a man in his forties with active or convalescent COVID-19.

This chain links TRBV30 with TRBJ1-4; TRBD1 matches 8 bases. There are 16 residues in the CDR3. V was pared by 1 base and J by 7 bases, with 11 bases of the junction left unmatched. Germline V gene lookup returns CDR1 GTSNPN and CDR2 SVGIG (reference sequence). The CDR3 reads CAWSEVGQGVGEKLFF. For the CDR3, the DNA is TGTGCCTGGAGTGAGGTTGGACAGGGAGTGGGTGAAAAACTGTTTTTT. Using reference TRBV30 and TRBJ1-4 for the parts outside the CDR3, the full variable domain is SQTIHQWPATLVQPVGSPLSLECTVEGTSNPNLYWYRQAAGRGLQLLFYSVGIGQISSEVPQNLSASRPQDRQFILSSKKLLLSDSGFYLCAWSEVGQGVGEKLFFGSGTQLSVL.

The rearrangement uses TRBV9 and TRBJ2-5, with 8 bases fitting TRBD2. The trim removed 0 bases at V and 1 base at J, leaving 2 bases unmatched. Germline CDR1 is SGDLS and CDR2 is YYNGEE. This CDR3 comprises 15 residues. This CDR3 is CASSVAGGPQETQYF. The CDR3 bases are TGTGCCAGCAGCGTAGCGGGGGGGCCCCAAGAGACCCAGTACTTC.

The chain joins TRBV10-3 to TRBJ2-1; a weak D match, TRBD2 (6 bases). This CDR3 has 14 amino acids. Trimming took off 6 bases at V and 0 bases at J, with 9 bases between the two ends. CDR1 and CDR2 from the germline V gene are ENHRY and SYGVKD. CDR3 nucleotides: TGTGCCATCAGCAGGGACTTCTCCTACAATGAGCAGTTCTTC. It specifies CAISRDFSYNEQFF.

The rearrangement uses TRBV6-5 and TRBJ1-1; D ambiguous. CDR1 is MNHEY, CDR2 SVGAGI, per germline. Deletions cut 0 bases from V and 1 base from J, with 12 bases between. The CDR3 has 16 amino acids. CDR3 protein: CASSYSGSRKNTEAFF. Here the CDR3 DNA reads TGTGCCAGCAGTTACTCGGGCAGCAGGAAGAACACTGAAGCTTTCTTT.

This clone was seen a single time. The CDR3 spells CAIREGGTENSPLHF. The CDR3 DNA follows: TGTGCCATCAGAGAGGGCGGGACAGAGAATTCACCCCTCCACTTT. The chain uses TRBV10-3 and TRBJ1-6; 7 positions agree with TRBD1. The junction had 9 bases not matched to a gene; V was cut back by 6 bases and J by 7 bases. Germline assignment: CDR1 ENHRY and CDR2 SYGVKD. This CDR3 comprises 15 residues.

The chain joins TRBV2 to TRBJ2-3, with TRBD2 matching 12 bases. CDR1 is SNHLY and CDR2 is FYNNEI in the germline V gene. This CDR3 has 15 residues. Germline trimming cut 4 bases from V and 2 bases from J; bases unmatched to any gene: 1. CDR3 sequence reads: CASSGTSGNTDTQYF. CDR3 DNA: TGTGCCAGCAGTGGGACTAGCGGGAACACAGATACGCAGTATTTT. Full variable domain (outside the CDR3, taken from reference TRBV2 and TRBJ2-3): EPEVTQTPSHQVTQMGQEVILRCVPISNHLYFYWYRQILGQKVEFLVSFYNNEISEKSEIFDDQFSVERPDGSNFTLKIRSTKLEDSAMYFCASSGTSGNTDTQYFGPGTRLTVL.

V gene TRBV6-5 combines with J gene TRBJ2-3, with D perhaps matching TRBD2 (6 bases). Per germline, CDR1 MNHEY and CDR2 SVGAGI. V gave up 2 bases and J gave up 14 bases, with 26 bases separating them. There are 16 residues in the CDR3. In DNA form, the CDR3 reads TGTGCCAGCAGTTACCTCGACCCCCTCCGGGACTCAAAAGCGTATTTT. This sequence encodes CASSYLDPLRDSKAYF.

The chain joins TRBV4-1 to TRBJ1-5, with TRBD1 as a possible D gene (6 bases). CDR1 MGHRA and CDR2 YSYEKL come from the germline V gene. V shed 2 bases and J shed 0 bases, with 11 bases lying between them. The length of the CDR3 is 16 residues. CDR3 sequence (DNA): TGCGCCAGCAGCCAATTAGAGGGGGATAGCAATCAGCCCCAGCATTTT. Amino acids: CASSQLEGDSNQPQHF.

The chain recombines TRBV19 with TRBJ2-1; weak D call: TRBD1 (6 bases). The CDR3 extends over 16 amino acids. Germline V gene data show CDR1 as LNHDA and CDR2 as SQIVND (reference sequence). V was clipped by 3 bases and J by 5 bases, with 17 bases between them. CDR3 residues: CASSMSAGVMDNEQFF. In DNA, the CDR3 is TGTGCCAGTAGTATGTCAGCAGGGGTGATGGACAATGAGCAGTTCTTC. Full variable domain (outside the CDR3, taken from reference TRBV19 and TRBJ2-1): DGGITQSPKYLFRKEGQNVTLSCEQNLNHDAMYWYRQDPGQGLRLIYYSQIVNDFQKGDIAEGYSVSREKKESFPLTVTSAQKNPTAFYLCASSMSAGVMDNEQFFGPGTRLTVL.

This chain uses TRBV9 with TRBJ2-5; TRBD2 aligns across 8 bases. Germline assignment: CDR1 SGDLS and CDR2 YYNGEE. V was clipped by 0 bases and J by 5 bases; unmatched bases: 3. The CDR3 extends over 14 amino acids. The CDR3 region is CASSVGSSGETQYF. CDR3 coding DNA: TGTGCCAGCAGCGTAGGGTCTAGCGGGGAGACCCAGTACTTC. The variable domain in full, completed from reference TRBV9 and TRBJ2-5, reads DSGVTQTPKHLITATGQRVTLRCSPRSGDLSVYWYQQSLDQGLQFLIQYYNGEERAKGNILERFSAQQFPDLHSELNLSSLELGDSALYFCASSVGSSGETQYFGPGTRLLVL.

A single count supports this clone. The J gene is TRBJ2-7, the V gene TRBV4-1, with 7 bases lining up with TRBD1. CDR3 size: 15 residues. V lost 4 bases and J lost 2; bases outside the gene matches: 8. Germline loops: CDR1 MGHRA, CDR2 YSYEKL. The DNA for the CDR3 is TGCGCCAGCAGCCCCCGGGACAGAAGCACCTACGAGCAGTACTTC. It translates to CASSPRDRSTYEQYF.

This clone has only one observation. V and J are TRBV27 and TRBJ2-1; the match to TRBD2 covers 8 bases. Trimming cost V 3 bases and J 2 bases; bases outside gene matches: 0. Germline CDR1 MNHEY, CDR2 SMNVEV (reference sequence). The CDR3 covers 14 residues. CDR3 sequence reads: CASSFSGTYNEQFF. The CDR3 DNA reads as TGTGCCAGCAGTTTTAGCGGGACCTACAATGAGCAGTTCTTC.

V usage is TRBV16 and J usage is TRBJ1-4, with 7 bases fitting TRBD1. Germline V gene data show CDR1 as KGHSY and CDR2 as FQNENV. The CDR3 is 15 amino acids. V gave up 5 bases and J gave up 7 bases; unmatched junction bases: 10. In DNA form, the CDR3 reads TGTGCCAGCAGCGTTAGGGGGCCTGGAAGTGAAAAACTGTTTTTT. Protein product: CASSVRGPGSEKLFF.

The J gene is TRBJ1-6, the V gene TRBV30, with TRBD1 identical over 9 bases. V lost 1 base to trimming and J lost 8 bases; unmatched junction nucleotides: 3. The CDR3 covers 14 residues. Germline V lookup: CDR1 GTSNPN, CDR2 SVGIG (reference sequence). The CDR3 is CAWSGGQGYSPLHF. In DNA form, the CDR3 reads TGTGCCTGGAGTGGGGGACAGGGTTATTCACCCCTCCACTTT.

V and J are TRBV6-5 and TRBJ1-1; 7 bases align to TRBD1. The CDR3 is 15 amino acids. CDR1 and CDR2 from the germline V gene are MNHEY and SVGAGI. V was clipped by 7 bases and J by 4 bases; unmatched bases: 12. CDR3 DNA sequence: TGTGCCAGCACCACGCGGGGGGCAGGGGGCACTGAAGCTTTCTTT. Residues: CASTTRGAGGTEAFF.

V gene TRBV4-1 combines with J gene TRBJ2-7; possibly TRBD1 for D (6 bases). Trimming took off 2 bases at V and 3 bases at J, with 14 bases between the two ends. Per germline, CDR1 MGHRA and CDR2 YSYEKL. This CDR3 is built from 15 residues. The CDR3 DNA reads TGCGCCAGCAGCCAAACACAGGGAGACCTCTACGAGCAGTACTTC. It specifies CASSQTQGDLYEQYF.

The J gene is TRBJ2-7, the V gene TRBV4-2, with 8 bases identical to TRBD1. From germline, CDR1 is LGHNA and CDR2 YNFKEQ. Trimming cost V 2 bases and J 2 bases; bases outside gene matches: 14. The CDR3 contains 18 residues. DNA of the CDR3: TGTGCCAGCAGCCAAATGAGACAGGGGTCCACCAGCCCCTACGAGCAGTACTTC. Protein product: CASSQMRQGSTSPYEQYF.

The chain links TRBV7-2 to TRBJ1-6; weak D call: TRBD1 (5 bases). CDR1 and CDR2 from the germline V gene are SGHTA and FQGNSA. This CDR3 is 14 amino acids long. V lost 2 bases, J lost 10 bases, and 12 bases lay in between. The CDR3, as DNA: TGTGCCAGCAGCTTACAAGGGGATGTCTCACCCCTCCACTTT. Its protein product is CASSLQGDVSPLHF. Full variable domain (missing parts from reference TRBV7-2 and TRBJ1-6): GAGVSQSPSNKVTEKGKDVELRCDPISGHTALYWYRQSLGQGLEFLIYFQGNSAPDKSGLPSDRFSAERTGGSVSTLTIQRTQQEDSAVYLCASSLQGDVSPLHFGNGTRLTVT.

As DNA, the CDR3 is TGTGCCAGCAGCCCCCGAGTAGCGGGGGGTTTCACAGATACGCAGTATTTT. Translating gives CASSPRVAGGFTDTQYF. The chain carries TRBV7-9 and TRBJ2-3; 10 bases map to TRBD2. This CDR3 has 17 amino acids. Germline V CDR1 and CDR2: SEHNR, FQNEAQ (reference sequence). The junction had 10 bases not matched to a gene; V was cut back by 5 bases and J by 2 bases.

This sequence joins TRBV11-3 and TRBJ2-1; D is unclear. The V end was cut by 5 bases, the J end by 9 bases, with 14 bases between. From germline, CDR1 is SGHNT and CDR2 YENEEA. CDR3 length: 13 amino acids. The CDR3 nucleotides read TGTGCCAGCAGCCCAATAGTAGAGAGTGAGCAGTTCTTC. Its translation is CASSPIVESEQFF.

The CDR3 nucleotides read TGTGCCAGCAGCTCCCCCAGGGGCTCCTACAATGAGCAGTTCTTC. This encodes CASSSPRGSYNEQFF. The chain uses TRBV7-3 and TRBJ2-1; D is possibly TRBD1 (6 bases). This CDR3 comprises 15 residues. The V end was cut by 4 bases, the J end by 0 bases, with 10 bases between. Germline-derived CDR1 and CDR2 are SGHTA and FQGTGA.

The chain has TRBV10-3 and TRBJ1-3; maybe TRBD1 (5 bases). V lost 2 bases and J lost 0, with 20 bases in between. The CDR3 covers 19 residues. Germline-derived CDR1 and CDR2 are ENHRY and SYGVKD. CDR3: CAISEPAFGVGGSGNTIYF. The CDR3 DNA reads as TGTGCCATCAGTGAGCCCGCGTTTGGGGTCGGGGGCTCTGGAAACACCATATATTTT.

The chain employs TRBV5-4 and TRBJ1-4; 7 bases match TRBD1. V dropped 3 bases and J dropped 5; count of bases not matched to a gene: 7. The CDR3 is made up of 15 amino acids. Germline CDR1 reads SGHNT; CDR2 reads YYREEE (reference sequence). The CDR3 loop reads CASSSSGQLNEKLFF. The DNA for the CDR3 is TGTGCCAGCAGCTCCTCGGGACAGCTGAATGAAAAACTGTTTTTT.

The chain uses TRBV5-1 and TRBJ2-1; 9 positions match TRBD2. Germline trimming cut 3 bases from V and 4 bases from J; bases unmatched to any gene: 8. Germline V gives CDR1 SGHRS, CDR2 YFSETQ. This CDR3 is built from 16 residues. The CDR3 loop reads CASSSASGTVYNEQFF. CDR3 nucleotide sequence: TGCGCCAGCAGCTCCGCTAGCGGGACCGTATACAATGAGCAGTTCTTC.

The CDR3 here is CATSDLTGYQPQHF. The CDR3 DNA sequence: TGTGCCACCAGTGATTTGACAGGATATCAGCCCCAGCATTTT. This sequence joins TRBV24-1 and TRBJ1-5; TRBD1 might be the D (5 bases). V was cut by 0 bases and J by 5 bases, with 7 bases left in between. The V gene's germline CDR1 is KGHDR and CDR2 SFDVKD. The CDR3 covers 14 residues.

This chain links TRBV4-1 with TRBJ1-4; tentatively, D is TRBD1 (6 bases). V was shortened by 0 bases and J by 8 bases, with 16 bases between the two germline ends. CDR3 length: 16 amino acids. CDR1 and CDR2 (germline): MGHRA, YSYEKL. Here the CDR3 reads CASSQDQQGLKEKLFF. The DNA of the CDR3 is TGCGCCAGCAGCCAAGATCAGCAGGGGCTAAAAGAAAAACTGTTTTTT.

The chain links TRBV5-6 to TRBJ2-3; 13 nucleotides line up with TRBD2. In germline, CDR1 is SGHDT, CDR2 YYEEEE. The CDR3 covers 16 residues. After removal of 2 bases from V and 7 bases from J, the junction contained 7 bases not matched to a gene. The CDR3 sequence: CASSFSGTSGMNTQYF. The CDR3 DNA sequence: TGTGCCAGCAGCTTTTCCGGGACTAGCGGGATGAATACGCAGTATTTT.

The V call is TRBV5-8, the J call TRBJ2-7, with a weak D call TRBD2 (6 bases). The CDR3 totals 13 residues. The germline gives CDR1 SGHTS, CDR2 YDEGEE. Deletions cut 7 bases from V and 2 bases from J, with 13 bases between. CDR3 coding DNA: TGTGCCAGCCAGGGACTGTACACCTACGAGCAGTACTTC. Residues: CASQGLYTYEQYF. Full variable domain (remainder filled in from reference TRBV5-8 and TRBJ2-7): EAGVTQSPTHLIKTRGQQATLRCSPISGHTSVYWYQQALGLGLQFLLWYDEGEERNRGNFPPRFSGRQFPNYSSELNVNALELEDSALYLCASQGLYTYEQYFGPGTRLTVT.

The CDR3 loop reads CASSLQGNYGYTF. The CDR3, as DNA: TGTGCCAGCAGCCTACAGGGGAACTATGGCTACACCTTC. The V and J genes are TRBV7-9 and TRBJ1-2, with 7 bases lining up with TRBD1. CDR1 and CDR2 from the germline V gene are SEHNR and FQNEAQ (reference sequence). With V trimmed by 5 bases and J by 2 bases, 2 bases remained unmatched. This CDR3 is 13 amino acids long.

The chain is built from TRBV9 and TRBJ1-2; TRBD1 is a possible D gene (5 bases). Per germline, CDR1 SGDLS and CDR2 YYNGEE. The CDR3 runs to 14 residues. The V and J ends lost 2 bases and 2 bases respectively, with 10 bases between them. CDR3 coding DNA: TGTGCCAGCAGCGTTGGTTCAGGGAACTATGGCTACACCTTC. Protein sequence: CASSVGSGNYGYTF. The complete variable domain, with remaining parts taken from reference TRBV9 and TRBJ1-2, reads DSGVTQTPKHLITATGQRVTLRCSPRSGDLSVYWYQQSLDQGLQFLIQYYNGEERAKGNILERFSAQQFPDLHSELNLSSLELGDSALYFCASSVGSGNYGYTFGSGTRLTVV.